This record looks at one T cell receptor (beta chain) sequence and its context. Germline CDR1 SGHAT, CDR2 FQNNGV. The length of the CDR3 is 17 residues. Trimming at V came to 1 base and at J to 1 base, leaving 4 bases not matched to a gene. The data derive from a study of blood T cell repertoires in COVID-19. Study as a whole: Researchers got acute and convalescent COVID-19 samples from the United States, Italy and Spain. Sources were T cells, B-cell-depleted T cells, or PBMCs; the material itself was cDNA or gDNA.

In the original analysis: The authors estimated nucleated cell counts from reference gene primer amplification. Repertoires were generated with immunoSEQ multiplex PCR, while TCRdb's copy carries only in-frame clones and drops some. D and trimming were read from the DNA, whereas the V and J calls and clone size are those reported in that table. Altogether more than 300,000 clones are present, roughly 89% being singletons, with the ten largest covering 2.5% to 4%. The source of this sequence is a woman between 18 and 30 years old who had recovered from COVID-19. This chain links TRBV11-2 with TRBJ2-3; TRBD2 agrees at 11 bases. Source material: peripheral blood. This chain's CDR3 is CASSLGGTSGGTDTQYF. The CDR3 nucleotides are TGTGCCAGCAGCTTAGGGGGGACTAGCGGAGGCACAGATACGCAGTATTTT.